These 5 T cell receptor beta chains were all obtained from the same sample, sequenced in a study of T cell changes during pregnancy in multiple sclerosis. Profiled with immunoSEQ multiplex PCR; TCRdb holds only in-frame clones, not every one. The profile shows about 42,000 clones, about 88% of them singletons. Specimen: CD4+ T cells from peripheral blood mononuclear cells, collected in the second trimester of pregnancy. These receptors were taken from a female donor with multiple sclerosis, enrolled in a pregnancy study.

In this sample, this clone turned up once. The chain couples TRBV29-1 to TRBJ2-7; TRBD2 agrees at 7 bases. Germline V CDR1 and CDR2: SQVTM, ANQGSEA. This CDR3 comprises 12 residues. Germline trimming cut 5 bases from V and 4 bases from J; bases unmatched to any gene: 5. CDR3 bases: TGCAGCGTTCAGCGGGGAGGGTACGAGCAGTACTTC. This codes for CSVQRGGYEQYF.

The rearrangement uses TRBV14 and TRBJ2-2, with D perhaps matching TRBD1 (6 bases). The germline V and J ends were trimmed by 1 base and 5 bases, with 11 bases remaining between them. This CDR3 is built from 15 residues. Germline loops: CDR1 SGHDN, CDR2 FVKESK. CDR3 DNA sequence: TGTGCCAGCAGCCAAGTTAACAGGGCAACCGGGGAGCTGTTTTTT. Amino acid sequence: CASSQVNRATGELFF.

The rearrangement links TRBV27 to TRBJ1-5, with D unresolved. V was pared by 10 bases and J by 2 bases, with 9 bases between. Germline CDR1 reads MNHEY; CDR2 reads SMNVEV (reference sequence). The CDR3 totals 12 residues. In DNA form, the CDR3 reads TGTGCCATAGGAGGGCGCAATCAGCCCCAGCATTTT. This sequence encodes CAIGGRNQPQHF.

This chain links TRBV18 with TRBJ2-7, with D unresolved. The CDR3 sequence is 14 residues long. Germline-derived CDR1 and CDR2 are KGHSH and LQKENI. The ends were cut back, 3 bases at V and 4 bases at J, with 13 bases in the middle. The CDR3 DNA reads as TGTGCCAGCTCACCTAGCCCAATACTTTACGAGCAGTACTTC. It is translated as CASSPSPILYEQYF.

The gene calls are TRBV15 and TRBJ1-2; 8 positions agree with TRBD1. CDR3 length equals 14 residues. The germline CDR1 and CDR2 sequences are LNHNV and YYDKDF (reference sequence). With 5 bases clipped from V and 4 bases from J, the junction kept 6 bases outside the gene matches. CDR3 amino acids: CATSAGGALYGYTF. CDR3 in DNA: TGTGCCACCAGCGCAGGGGGCGCCCTCTATGGCTACACCTTC.